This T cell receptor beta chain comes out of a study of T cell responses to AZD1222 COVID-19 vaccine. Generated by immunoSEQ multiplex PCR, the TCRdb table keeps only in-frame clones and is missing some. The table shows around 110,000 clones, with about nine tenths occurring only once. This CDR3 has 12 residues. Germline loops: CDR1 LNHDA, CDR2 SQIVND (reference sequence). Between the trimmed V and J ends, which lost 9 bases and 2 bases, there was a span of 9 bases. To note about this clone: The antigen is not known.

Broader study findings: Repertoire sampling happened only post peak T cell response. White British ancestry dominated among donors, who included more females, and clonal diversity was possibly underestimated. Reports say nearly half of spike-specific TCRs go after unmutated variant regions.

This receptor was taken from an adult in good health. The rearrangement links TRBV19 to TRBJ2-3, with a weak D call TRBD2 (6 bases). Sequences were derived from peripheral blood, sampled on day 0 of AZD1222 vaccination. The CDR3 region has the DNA TGTGCCAGCGGGACTGTCACAGATACGCAGTATTTT. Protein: CASGTVTDTQYF.